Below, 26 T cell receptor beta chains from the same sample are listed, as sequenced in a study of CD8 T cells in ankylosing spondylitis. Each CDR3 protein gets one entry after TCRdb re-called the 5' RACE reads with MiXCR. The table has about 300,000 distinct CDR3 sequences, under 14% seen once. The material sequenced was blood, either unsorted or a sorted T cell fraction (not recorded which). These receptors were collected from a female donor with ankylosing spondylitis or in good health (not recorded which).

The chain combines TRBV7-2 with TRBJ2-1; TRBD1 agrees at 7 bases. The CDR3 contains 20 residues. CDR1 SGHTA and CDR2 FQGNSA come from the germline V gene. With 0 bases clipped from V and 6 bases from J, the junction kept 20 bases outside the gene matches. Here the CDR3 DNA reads TGTGCCAGCAGCTTAGCCCTCCCTGGTTCCAGGACGCCAGGGGGCAATGAGCAGTTCTTC. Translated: CASSLALPGSRTPGGNEQFF.

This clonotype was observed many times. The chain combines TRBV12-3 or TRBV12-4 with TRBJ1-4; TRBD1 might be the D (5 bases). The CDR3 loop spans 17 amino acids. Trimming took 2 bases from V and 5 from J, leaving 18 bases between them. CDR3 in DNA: TGTGCCAGCAGTTTAATGCCACCGGGACTCTTCAATGAAAAACTGTTTTTT. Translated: CASSLMPPGLFNEKLFF.

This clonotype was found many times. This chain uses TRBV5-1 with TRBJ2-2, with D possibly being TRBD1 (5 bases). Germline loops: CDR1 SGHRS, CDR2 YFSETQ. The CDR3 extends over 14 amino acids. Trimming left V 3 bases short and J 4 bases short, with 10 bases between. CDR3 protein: CASSSPGSTGELFF. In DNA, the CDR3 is TGCGCCAGCAGCTCACCAGGGTCCACCGGGGAGCTGTTTTTT.

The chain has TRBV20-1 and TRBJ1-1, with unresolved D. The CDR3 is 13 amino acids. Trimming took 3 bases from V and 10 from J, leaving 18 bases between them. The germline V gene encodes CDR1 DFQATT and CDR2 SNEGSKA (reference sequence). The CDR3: CSARSTYRGGAFF. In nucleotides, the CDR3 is TGCAGTGCTAGGAGCACGTACCGTGGAGGAGCTTTCTTT.

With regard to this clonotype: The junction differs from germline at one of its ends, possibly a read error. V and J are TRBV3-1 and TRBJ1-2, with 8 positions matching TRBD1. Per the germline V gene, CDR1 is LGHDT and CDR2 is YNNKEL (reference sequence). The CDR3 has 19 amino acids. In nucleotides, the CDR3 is TGTGCCTGCAGTTGGGACAGGAGGAAGGCCAGTCTGACTCACTATGGCTACACCTTC. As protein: CACSWDRRKASLTHYGYTF. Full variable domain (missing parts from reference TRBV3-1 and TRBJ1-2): DTAVSQTPKYLVTQMGNDKSIKCEQNLGHDTMYWYKQDSKKFLKIMFSYNNKELIINETVPNRFSPKSPDKAHLNLHINSLELGDSAVYFCACSWDRRKASLTHYGYTFGSGTRLTVV.

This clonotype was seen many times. CDR3 bases: TGCGCCAGCAGCTTGCTCCCCGGACTAAACTACGAGCAGTACTTC. Its translation is CASSLLPGLNYEQYF. This sequence joins TRBV5-1 and TRBJ2-7; weak D call: TRBD2 (6 bases). Trimming took 1 base from V and 3 from J, leaving 14 bases between them. Looked up from germline, CDR1 is SGHRS and CDR2 is YFSETQ. This CDR3 region has 15 residues.

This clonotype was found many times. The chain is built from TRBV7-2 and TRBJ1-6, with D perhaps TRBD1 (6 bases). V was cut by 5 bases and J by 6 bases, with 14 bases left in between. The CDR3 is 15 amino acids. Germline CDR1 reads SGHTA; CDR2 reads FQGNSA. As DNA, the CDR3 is TGTGCCAGCAGCCCGACAGGCGGGCTTAATTCACCCCTCCACTTT. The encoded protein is CASSPTGGLNSPLHF.

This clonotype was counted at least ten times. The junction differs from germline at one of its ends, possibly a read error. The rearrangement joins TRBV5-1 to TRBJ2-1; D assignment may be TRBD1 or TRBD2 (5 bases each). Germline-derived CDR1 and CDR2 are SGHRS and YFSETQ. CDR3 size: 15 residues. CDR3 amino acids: CASSLDGGSYNEQFF. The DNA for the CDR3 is TGTGCCAGCAGCTTGGATGGGGGCTCCTACAATGAGCAGTTCTTC.

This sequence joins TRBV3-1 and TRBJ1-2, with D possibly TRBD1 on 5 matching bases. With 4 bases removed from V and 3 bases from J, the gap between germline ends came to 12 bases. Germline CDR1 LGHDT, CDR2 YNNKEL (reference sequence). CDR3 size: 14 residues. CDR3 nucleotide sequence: TGTGCCAGCAGCCCTGGTTGGGGGGACTATGGCTACACCTTC. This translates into CASSPGWGDYGYTF.

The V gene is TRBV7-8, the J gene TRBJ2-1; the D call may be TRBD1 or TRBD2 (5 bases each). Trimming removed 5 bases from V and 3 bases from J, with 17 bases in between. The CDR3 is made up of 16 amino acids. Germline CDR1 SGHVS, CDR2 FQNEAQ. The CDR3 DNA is TGTGCCAGCAGCCTTAGAGAGCGGACATTCTACAATGAGCAGTTCTTC. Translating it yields CASSLRERTFYNEQFF.

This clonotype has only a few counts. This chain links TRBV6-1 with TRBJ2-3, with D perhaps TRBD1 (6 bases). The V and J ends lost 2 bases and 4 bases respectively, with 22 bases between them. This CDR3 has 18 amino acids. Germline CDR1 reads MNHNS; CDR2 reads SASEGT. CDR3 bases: TGTGCCAGCAGTGAAAATTTTTCTGGGGGCTACCCCCCAGATACGCAGTATTTT. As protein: CASSENFSGGYPPDTQYF.

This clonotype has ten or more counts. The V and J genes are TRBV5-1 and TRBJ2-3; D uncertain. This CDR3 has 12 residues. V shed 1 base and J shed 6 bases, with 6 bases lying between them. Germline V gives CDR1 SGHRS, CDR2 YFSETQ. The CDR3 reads CASSLQRDTQYF. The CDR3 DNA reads TGCGCCAGCAGCTTGCAAAGGGATACGCAGTATTTT. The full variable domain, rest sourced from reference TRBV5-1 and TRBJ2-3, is KAGVTQTPRYLIKTRGQQVTLSCSPISGHRSVSWYQQTPGQGLQFLFEYFSETQRNKGNFPGRFSGRQFSNSRSEMNVSTLELGDSALYLCASSLQRDTQYFGPGTRLTVL.

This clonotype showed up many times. CDR3 residues: CASSVSQGYTDTQYF. In nucleotides, the CDR3 is TGTGCCAGCAGCGTCTCTCAGGGGTACACAGATACGCAGTATTTT. The chain links TRBV9 to TRBJ2-3, with D possibly matching TRBD1 (6 bases). The CDR3 contains 15 residues. Germline V gives CDR1 SGDLS, CDR2 YYNGEE. Between the trimmed V and J ends, which lost 2 bases and 2 bases, there was a span of 12 bases.

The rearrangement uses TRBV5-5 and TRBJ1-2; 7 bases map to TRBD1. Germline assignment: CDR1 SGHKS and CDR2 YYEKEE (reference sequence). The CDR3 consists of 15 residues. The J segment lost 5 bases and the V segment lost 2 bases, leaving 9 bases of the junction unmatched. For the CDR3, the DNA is TGTGCCAGCAGCTTCCCCACCGGACAGGCGTATGGCTACACCTTC. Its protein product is CASSFPTGQAYGYTF.

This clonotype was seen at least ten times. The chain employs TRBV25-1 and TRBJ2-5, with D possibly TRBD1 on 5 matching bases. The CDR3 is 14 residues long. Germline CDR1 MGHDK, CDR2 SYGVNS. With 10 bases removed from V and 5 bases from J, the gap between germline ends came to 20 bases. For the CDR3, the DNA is TGTGCCACCTCTTTGTTTGGGGCTGGGGAGACCCAGTACTTC. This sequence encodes CATSLFGAGETQYF.

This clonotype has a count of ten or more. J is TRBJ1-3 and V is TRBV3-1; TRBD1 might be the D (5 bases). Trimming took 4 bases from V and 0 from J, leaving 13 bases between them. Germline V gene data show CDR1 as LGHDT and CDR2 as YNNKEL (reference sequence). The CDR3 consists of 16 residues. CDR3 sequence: CASSPRDHISGNTIYF. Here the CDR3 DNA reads TGTGCCAGCAGCCCAAGGGACCACATCTCTGGAAACACCATATATTTT.

The CDR3 here is CASSFSVREGQDTQYF. CDR3 nucleotide sequence: TGTGCCAGCAGCTTTTCGGTGCGGGAGGGCCAAGATACGCAGTATTTT. V is TRBV5-5 and J is TRBJ2-3; 9 positions match TRBD2. The CDR3 spans 16 residues. From germline, CDR1 is SGHKS and CDR2 YYEKEE (reference sequence). Unmatched junction bases numbered 9, after V lost 2 bases and J lost 5 bases.

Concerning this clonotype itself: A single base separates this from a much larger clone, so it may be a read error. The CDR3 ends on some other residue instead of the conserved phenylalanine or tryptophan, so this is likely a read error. The CDR3 here is CASSQDIGDPQFY. The CDR3 coding sequence is TGCGCCAGCAGCCAAGATATTGGAGACCCCCAGTTCTAC. The V call is TRBV4-3, the J call TRBJ2-1; unclear D gene. CDR1 is LGHNA and CDR2 is YSLEER in the germline V gene. The length of the CDR3 is 13 residues. Trimming removed 0 bases from V and 13 bases from J, with 13 bases in between.

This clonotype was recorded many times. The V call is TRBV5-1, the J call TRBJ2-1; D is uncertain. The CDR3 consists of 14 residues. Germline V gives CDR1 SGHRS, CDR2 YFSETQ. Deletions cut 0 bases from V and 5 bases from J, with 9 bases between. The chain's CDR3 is CASSLGSPHNEQFF. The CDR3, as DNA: TGCGCCAGCAGCTTGGGGTCTCCTCACAATGAGCAGTTCTTC.

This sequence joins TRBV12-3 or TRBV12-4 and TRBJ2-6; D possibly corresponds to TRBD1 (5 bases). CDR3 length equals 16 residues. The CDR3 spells CTIFSGFSGGANVLTF. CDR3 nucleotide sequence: TGTACCATCTTTTCAGGGTTTTCAGGAGGGGCCAACGTCCTGACTTTC.

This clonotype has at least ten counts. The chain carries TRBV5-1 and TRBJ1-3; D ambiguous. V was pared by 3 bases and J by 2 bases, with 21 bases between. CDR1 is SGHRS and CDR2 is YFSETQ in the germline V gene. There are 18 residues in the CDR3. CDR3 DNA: TGCGCCAGCAGCTCGCAACCCGGTTGGACGGTTACTGGAAACACCATATATTTT. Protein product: CASSSQPGWTVTGNTIYF. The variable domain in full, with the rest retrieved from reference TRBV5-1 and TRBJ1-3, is KAGVTQTPRYLIKTRGQQVTLSCSPISGHRSVSWYQQTPGQGLQFLFEYFSETQRNKGNFPGRFSGRQFSNSRSEMNVSTLELGDSALYLCASSSQPGWTVTGNTIYFGEGSWLTVV.

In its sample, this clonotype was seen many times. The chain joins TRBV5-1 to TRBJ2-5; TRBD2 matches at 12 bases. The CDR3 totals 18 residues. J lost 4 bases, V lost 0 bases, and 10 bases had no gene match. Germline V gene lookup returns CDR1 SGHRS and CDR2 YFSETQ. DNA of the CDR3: TGCGCCAGCAGCTTGGATGCTGGACTAGCGGGATCCGGAGAGACCCAGTACTTC. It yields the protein CASSLDAGLAGSGETQYF.

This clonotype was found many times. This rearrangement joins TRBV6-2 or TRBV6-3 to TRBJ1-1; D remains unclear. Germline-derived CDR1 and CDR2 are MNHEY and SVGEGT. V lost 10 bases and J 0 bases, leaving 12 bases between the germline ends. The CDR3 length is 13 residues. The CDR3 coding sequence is TGTGCCACCCTCACGGTGGTGAACACTGAAGCTTTCTTT. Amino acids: CATLTVVNTEAFF.

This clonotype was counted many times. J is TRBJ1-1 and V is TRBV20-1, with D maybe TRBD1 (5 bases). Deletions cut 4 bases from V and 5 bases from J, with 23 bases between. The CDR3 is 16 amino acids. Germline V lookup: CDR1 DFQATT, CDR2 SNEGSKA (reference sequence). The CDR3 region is CSATILATGRGTEAFF. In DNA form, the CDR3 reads TGCAGTGCTACAATATTGGCCACCGGCCGGGGGACTGAAGCTTTCTTT.

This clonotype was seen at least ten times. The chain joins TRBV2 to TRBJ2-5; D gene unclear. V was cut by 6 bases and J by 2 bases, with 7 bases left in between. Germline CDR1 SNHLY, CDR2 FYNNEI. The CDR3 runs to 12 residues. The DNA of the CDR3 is TGTGCCAGCAGAAGGCTTCAAGAGACCCAGTACTTC. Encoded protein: CASRRLQETQYF.

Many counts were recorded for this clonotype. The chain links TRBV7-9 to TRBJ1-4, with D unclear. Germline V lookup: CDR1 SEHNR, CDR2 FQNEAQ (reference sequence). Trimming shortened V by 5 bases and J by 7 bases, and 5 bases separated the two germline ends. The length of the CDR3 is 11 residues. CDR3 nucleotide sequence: TGTGCCAGCAGCCCCCTTGAAAAACTGTTTTTT. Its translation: CASSPLEKLFF.